Listed here is a single TCR beta chain. Its antigen is unidentified. Donors were drawn from the approximately 110-subject validation cohort, separate from the approximately 640-subject first cohort. The CDR3 contains 16 residues. Trimming removed 2 bases from V and 2 bases from J; junction bases left unmatched: 2. Germline V gives CDR1 SGDLS, CDR2 YYNGEE. This sample stems from a study of cytomegalovirus exposure and HLA in healthy donors. Only in-frame clones appear in the TCRdb table, and some are missing; sequencing was by immunoSEQ multiplex PCR. The data show roughly 71,000 clones, around 95% seen once. Study conclusions and caveats: With high specificity and sensitivity, the classifier reportedly diagnosed cytomegalovirus status. Associated with cytomegalovirus, according to the listing, were 150 to 200 TCR beta chains.

J is TRBJ2-2 and V is TRBV9; TRBD1 aligns across 11 bases. The sequencing input was PBMCs. This receptor was identified in a woman younger than 35 in good health and CMV-seronegative. The CDR3 bases are TGTGCCAGCAGCGTGGGGACAGGGGGAAACACCGGGGAGCTGTTTTTT. Residues: CASSVGTGGNTGELFF.